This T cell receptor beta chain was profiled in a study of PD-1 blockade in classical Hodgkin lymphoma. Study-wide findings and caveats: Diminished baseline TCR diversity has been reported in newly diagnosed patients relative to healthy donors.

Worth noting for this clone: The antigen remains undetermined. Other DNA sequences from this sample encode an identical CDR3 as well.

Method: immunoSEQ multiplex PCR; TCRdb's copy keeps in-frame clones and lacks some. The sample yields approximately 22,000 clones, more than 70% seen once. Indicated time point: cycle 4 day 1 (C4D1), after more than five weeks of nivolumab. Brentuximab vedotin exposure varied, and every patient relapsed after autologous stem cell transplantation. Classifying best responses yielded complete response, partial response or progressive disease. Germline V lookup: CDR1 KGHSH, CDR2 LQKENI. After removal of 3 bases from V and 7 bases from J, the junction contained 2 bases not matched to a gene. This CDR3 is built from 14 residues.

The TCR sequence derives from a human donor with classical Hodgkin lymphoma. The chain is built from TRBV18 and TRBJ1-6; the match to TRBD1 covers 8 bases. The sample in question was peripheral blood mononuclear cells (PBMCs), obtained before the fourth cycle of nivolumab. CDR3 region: CASSPDRVNSPLHF. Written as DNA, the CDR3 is TGTGCCAGCTCACCGGACAGGGTAAATTCACCCCTCCACTTT.